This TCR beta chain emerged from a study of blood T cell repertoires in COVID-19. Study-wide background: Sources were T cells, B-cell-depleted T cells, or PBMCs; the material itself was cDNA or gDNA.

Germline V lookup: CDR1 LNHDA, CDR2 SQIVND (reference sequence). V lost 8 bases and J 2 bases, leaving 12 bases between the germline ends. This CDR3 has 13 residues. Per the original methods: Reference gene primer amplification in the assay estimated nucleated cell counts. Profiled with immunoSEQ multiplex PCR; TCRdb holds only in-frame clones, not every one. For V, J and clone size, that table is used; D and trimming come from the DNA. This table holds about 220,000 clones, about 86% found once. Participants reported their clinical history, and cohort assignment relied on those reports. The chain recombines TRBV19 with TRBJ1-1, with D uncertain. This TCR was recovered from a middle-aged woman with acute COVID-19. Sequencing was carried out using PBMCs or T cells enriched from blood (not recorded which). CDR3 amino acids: CASRGLGNTEAFF. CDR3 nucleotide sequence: TGTGCCAGTCGCGGGCTTGGTAACACTGAAGCTTTCTTT.